This T cell receptor beta chain was retrieved from a study of OX40 agonist ivuxolimab in advanced cancers. Turning to the overall study: Ivuxolimab was a fully human IgG2 agonistic monoclonal antibody targeting the costimulatory receptor OX40 (CD134). Among the approximately 50 dose-escalation patients, approximately 20 had hepatocellular carcinoma, approximately 15 melanoma, 9 renal cell carcinoma and 9 head and neck cancer. Patients were allowed to have had prior anti-PD-1, anti-PD-L1 or anti-CTLA-4 therapy, and around 37% of the dose-escalation patients had previously received checkpoint inhibitors. The purpose of peripheral TCRbeta sequencing was to test whether ivuxolimab changed TCR sequence diversity and led to clonal T-cell expansion. The monotherapy dose-escalation portion (N of about 50 patients) of the phase I ivuxolimab trial is reported in the paper. In the dose-escalation cohort, over 65% of patients were male, and the mean age was around 60 years, with a range of about 23 to 90. Intravenous ivuxolimab was administered to patients every 2 weeks at six dose levels: 0.01, 0.1, 0.3, 1.5, 3 and 10 mg/kg. Three dose-escalation patients achieved partial responses, one with hepatocellular carcinoma and two with cutaneous melanoma. Broad study findings and their caveats: Low levels of normalized T-cell clonal expansion were also shown by some nonresponding patients. After ivuxolimab, CD8+ T cells had more expanded clones than CD4+ T cells on average. In the 0.1-3.0 mg/kg groups, partial responders were among the patients with the lowest normalized peripheral clonal expansion, particularly in CD8+ T cells. Antigen specificity was not determined for the clonally expanded peripheral T cells. At doses of 0.1 to 3.0 mg/kg, clonal expansion of both CD4+ and CD8+ blood T cells was observed from baseline to week 6.

Measured from the cysteine to the phenylalanine, the CDR3 is 16 residues long. The read is trimmed to its CDR3 DNA, 48 bases read in frame from base 1. V and J lose 3 bases and 0 bases, and a span of 13 bases separates them. The germline V gene supplies CDR1 SGHDT and CDR2 YYEEEE. To sequence the TCRbeta CDR3 region, genomic DNA was isolated from the sorted cells. The immunoSEQ Assay was used for sequencing of TCRbeta CDR3 regions. TCRdb re-hosts the immuneACCESS table, in-frame sequences only. Its copies lack some clones; in the studies checked, an unresolved V gene accounts for under half of them, and the cause for the rest is not known. The sample table records some 31,000 clones; around 87% of these occur just once. The ten largest clones take up roughly 25% of the sample. Details on this clone: This clone's antigen is unknown. No base-level quality is on record; no much larger clone is a single base apart.

The trial excluded patients who had a history of autoimmune disease or who were on systemic immunosuppression. Peripheral blood for TCR sequencing was collected from all dose cohorts at baseline, on cycle 4 day 1, and on cycle 7 day 1. Samples were obtained from an open-label, multicenter, first-in-human phase I dose-escalation trial of ivuxolimab. Adults with locally advanced or metastatic head and neck squamous cell, hepatocellular, melanoma or renal cell carcinoma were enrolled in the trial. Before TCR sequencing, CD4+ T cells and CD8+ T cells from peripheral blood were sorted into separate populations.

The chain is assembled from TRBV5-6 and TRBJ2-1, with TRBD1 tentatively as D gene (6 bases match). The source is an adult with an advanced solid tumor such as melanoma, head and neck, liver or kidney cancer. The sequenced sample was CD4+ or CD8+ T cells sorted from blood, obtained in a trial of the OX40 agonist ivuxolimab. The encoded CDR3 is CASSSQGTLSYNEQFF. The DNA sequence follows: TGTGCCAGCAGCTCCCAAGGGACACTCTCCTACAATGAGCAGTTCTTC. When the CDR3 is completed using the reference TRBV5-6 and TRBJ2-1 genes on either side, the full variable domain is DAGVTQSPTHLIKTRGQQVTLRCSPKSGHDTVSWYQQALGQGPQFIFQYYEEEERQRGNFPDRFSGHQFPNYSSELNVNALLLGDSALYLCASSSQGTLSYNEQFFGPGTRLTVL.